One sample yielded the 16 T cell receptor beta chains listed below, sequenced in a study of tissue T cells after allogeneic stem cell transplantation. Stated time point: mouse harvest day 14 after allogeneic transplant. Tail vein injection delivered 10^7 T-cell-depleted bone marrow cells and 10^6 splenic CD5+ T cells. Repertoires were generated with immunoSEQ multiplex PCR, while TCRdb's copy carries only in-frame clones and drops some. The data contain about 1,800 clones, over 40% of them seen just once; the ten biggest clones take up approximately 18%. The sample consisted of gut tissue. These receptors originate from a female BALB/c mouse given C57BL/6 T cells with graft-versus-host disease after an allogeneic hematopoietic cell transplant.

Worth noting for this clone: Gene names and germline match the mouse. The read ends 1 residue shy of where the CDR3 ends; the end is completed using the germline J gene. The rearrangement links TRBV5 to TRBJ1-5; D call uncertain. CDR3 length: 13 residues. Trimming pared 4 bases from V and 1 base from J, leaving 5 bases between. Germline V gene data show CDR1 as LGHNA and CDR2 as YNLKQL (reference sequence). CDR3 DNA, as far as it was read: TGTGCCAGCAGCCCACACAACAACCAGGCTCCGCTT. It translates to CASSPHNNQAPL. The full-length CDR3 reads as CASSPHNNQAPLF.

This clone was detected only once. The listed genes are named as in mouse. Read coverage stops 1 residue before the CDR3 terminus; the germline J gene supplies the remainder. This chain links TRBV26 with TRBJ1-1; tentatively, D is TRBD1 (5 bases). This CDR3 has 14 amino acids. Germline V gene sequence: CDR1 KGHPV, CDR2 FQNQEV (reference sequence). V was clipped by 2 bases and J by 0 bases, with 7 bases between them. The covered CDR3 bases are TGTGCCAGCAGTCTGCCGGGGGCAAACACAGAAGTCTTC. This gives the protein CASSLPGANTEVF. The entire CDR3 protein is CASSLPGANTEVFF.

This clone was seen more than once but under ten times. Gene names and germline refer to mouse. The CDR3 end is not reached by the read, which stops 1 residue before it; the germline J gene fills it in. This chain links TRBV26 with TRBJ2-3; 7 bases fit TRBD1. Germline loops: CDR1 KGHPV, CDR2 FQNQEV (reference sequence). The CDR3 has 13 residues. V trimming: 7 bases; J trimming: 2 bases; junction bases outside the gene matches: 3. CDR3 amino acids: CASIQGIAETLYF. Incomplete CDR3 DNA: TGTGCCAGCATACAGGGGATTGCAGAAACGCTGTAT.

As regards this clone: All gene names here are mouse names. CDR3 loop: CASSPGKGDTQYF. The DNA read from the CDR3 is TGTGCAAGCAGCCCGGGAAAAGGGGACACCCAGTAC. The chain combines TRBV16 with TRBJ2-5; D ambiguous. The read ends 1 residue before the CDR3 terminus; that terminus is restored from the germline J gene. This CDR3 has 13 residues. V shed 5 bases and J shed 6 bases, with 12 bases lying between them. CDR1 and CDR2 (germline): SGHSA, FRNQAP.

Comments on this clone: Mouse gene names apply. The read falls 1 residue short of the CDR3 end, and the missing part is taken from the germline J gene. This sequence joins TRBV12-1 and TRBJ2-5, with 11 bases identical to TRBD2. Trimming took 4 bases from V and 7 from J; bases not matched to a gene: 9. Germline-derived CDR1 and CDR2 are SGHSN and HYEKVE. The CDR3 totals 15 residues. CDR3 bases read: TGTGCCAGCTCCTCCCGGGACTGGGGGAGAAACACCCAGTAC. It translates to CASSSRDWGRNTQY. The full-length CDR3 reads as CASSSRDWGRNTQYF.

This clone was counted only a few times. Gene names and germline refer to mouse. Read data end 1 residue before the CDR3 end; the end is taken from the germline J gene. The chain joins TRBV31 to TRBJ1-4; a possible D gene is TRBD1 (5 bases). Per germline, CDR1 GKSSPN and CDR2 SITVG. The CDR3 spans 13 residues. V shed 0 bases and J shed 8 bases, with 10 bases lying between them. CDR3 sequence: CAWSLWGGERLFF. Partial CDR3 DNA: TGTGCCTGGAGTCTGTGGGGCGGGGAAAGATTATTT.

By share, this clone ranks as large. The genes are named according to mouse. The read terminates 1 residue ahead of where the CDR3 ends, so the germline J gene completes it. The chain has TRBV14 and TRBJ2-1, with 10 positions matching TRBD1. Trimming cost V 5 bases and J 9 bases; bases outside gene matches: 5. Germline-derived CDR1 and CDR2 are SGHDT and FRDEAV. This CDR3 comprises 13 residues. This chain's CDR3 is CASRDRGRDEQFF. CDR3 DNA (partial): TGTGCCAGCAGAGACAGGGGGCGCGATGAGCAGTTC. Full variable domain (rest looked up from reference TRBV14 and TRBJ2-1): EAGVTQSPRYAVLQEGQAVSFWCDPISGHDTLYWYQQPRDQGPQLLVYFRDEAVIDNSQLPSDRFSAVRPKGTNSTLKIQSAKQGDTATYLCASRDRGRDEQFFGPGTRLTVL.

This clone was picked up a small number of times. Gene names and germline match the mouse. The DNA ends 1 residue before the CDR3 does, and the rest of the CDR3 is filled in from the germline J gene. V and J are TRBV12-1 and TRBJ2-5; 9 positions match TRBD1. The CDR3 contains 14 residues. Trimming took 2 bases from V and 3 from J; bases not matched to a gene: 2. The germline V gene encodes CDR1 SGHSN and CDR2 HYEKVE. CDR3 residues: CASSPGQGQDTQYF. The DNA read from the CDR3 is TGTGCCAGCTCTCCCGGACAGGGGCAAGACACCCAGTAC.

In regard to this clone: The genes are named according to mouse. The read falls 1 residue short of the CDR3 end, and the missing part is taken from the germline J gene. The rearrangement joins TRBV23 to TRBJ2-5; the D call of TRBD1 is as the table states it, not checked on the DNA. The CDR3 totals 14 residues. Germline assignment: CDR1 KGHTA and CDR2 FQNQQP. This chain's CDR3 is CSSSDRVNQDTQYF. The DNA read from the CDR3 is TGCTCCAGCAGTGACAGGGTTAACCAAGACACCCAGTAC.

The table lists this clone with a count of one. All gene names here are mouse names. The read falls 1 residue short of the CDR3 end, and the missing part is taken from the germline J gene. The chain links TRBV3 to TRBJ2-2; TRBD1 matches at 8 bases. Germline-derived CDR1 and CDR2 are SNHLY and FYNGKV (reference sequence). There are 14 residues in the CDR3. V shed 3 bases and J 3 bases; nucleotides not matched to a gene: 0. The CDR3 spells CASSLTGDTGQLYF. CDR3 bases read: TGTGCCAGCAGCTTGACAGGGGACACCGGGCAGCTCTAC.

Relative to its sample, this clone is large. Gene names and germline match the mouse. The CDR3 bases that were read are TGTGCCAGCAGTCTGTCGCCTTGGGAAGACACCCAGTAC. This encodes CASSLSPWEDTQY. From start to end, the CDR3 is CASSLSPWEDTQYF. The chain recombines TRBV26 with TRBJ2-5; D is unclear. The read halts 1 residue ahead of the CDR3 end, with the missing end drawn from the germline J gene. Trimming removed 0 bases from V and 4 bases from J, with 8 bases in between. The CDR3 covers 14 residues. Germline CDR1 is KGHPV and CDR2 is FQNQEV (reference sequence).

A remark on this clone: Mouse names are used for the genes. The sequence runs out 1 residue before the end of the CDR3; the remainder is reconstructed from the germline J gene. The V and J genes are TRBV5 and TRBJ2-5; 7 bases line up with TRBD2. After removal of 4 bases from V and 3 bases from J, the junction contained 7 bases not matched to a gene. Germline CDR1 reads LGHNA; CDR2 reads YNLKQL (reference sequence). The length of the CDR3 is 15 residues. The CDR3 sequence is CASSPLLGGQDTQYF. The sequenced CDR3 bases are TGTGCCAGCAGCCCCCTTCTTGGGGGGCAAGACACCCAGTAC.

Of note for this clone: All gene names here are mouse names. The CDR3 region is CASSLSKGSSYEQYF. CDR3 DNA (partial): TGTGCCAGCAGTCTGTCGAAGGGAAGCTCCTATGAACAGTAC. The chain uses TRBV26 and TRBJ2-7; D is unclear. Sequencing ends 1 residue short of the CDR3 end; the germline J gene provides the rest. Germline CDR1 and CDR2: KGHPV and FQNQEV (reference sequence). The CDR3 runs to 15 residues. V shed 0 bases and J shed 0 bases, with 9 bases lying between them. The full variable domain, rest sourced from reference TRBV26 and TRBJ2-7, is NSKVIQTPRYLVKGQGQKAKMRCIPEKGHPVVFWYQQNKNNEFKFLINFQNQEVLQQIDMTEKRFSAECPSNSPCSLEIQSSEAGDSALYLCASSLSKGSSYEQYFGPGTRLTVL.

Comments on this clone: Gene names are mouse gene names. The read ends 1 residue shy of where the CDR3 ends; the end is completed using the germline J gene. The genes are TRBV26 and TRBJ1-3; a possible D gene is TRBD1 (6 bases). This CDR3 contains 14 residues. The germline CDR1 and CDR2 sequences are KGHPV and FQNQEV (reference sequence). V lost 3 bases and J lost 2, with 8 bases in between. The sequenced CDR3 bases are TGTGCCAGCAGTCTAAGGGGGACTGGAAATACGCTCTAT. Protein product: CASSLRGTGNTLY. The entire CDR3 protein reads CASSLRGTGNTLYF.

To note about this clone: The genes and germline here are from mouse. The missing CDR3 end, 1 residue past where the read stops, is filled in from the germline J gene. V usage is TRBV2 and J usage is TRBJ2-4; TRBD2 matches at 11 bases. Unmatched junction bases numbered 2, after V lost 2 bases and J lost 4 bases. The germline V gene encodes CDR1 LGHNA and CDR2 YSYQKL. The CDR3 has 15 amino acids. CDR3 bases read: TGTGCCAGCAGCCAAACTGGGGGGGCTGAAAACACCTTGTAC. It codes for CASSQTGGAENTLY. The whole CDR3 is CASSQTGGAENTLYF.

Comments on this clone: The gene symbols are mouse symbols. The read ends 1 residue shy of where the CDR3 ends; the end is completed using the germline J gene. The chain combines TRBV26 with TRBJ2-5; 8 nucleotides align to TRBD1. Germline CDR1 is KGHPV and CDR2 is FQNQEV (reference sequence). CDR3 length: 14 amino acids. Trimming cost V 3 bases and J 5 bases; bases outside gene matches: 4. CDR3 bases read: TGTGCCAGCAGTCTATCAGGGGGCCCAGACACCCAGTAC. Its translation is CASSLSGGPDTQY. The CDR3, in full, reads CASSLSGGPDTQYF.